Listed below are T cell receptor beta chains from one sample, sequenced in a study of blood T cell repertoires in COVID-19. Repertoires were generated with immunoSEQ multiplex PCR, while TCRdb's copy carries only in-frame clones and drops some. The sample has over 130,000 clones, more than 65% seen once. The sequenced sample consisted of peripheral blood. The receptors stem from a woman aged 55-69 years with acute or convalescent COVID-19. Both conserved end residues are part of each CDR3. D genes are given only for firm matches. Rows may omit the clone size; those that give it use once, few, many or a size class.

d_call: NA; clone_size: NA; v_call: TRBV30; j_call: TRBJ1-1; cdr3_aa: CAWSPLNEAFF; cdr3_nt: TGTGCCTGGAGTCCACTAAATGAAGCTTTCTTT
d_call: NA; clone_size: NA; v_call: TRBV18; j_call: TRBJ2-7; cdr3_aa: CASSPPGRVYEQYF; cdr3_nt: TGTGCCAGCTCACCACCGGGCAGGGTGTACGAGCAGTACTTC
d_call: TRBD1; clone_size: NA; v_call: TRBV5-5; j_call: TRBJ1-5; cdr3_aa: CASSRDRDDGNQPQHF; cdr3_nt: TGTGCCAGCAGCCGGGACAGGGACGATGGCAATCAGCCCCAGCATTTT
d_call: TRBD1; clone_size: once; v_call: TRBV19; j_call: TRBJ1-4; cdr3_aa: CASGRQGRFSTNEKLFF; cdr3_nt: TGTGCCAGCGGCCGACAGGGGCGATTTTCAACTAATGAAAAACTGTTTTTT
d_call: NA; clone_size: NA; v_call: TRBV7-9; j_call: TRBJ1-1; cdr3_aa: CASSLVQYTEAFF; cdr3_nt: TGTGCCAGCAGCTTGGTACAGTACACTGAAGCTTTCTTT
d_call: TRBD1; clone_size: once; v_call: TRBV30; j_call: TRBJ2-7; cdr3_aa: CAWSVLGTGEDEQYF; cdr3_nt: TGTGCCTGGAGTGTACTTGGGACAGGGGAAGACGAGCAGTACTTC
d_call: NA; clone_size: NA; v_call: TRBV27; j_call: TRBJ1-3; cdr3_aa: CASSRQGPGNTIYF; cdr3_nt: TGTGCCAGCAGTCGCCAGGGGCCGGGAAACACCATATATTTT
d_call: TRBD2; clone_size: NA; v_call: TRBV6-2/TRBV6-3; j_call: TRBJ2-4; cdr3_aa: CASSYEAGESLTKNIQYF; cdr3_nt: TGTGCCAGCAGTTACGAAGCGGGAGAGAGTCTAACCAAAAACATTCAGTACTTC
d_call: TRBD2; clone_size: NA; v_call: TRBV4-1; j_call: TRBJ2-3; cdr3_aa: CASSQGEREPDTQYF; cdr3_nt: TGCGCCAGCAGCCAGGGAGAGCGGGAGCCAGATACGCAGTATTTT
d_call: TRBD1; clone_size: NA; v_call: TRBV7-2; j_call: TRBJ2-7; cdr3_aa: CASSLEGQGYEQYF; cdr3_nt: TGTGCCAGCAGCTTAGAAGGACAGGGCTACGAGCAGTACTTC
d_call: TRBD1; clone_size: NA; v_call: TRBV5-6; j_call: TRBJ2-7; cdr3_aa: CASSRRTGSYEQYF; cdr3_nt: TGTGCCAGCAGCAGACGGACAGGGAGCTACGAGCAGTACTTC
d_call: NA; clone_size: NA; v_call: TRBV27; j_call: TRBJ2-1; cdr3_aa: CASTSTGTYNEQFF; cdr3_nt: TGTGCCAGCACTTCGACGGGGACTTACAATGAGCAGTTCTTC
d_call: TRBD2; clone_size: NA; v_call: TRBV28; j_call: TRBJ2-7; cdr3_aa: CASNLAVTYEQYF; cdr3_nt: TGTGCCAGCAATCTAGCGGTGACCTACGAGCAGTACTTC
d_call: TRBD2; clone_size: NA; v_call: TRBV5-5; j_call: TRBJ2-7; cdr3_aa: CASSSAGGLYEQYF; cdr3_nt: TGTGCCAGCAGCTCCGCGGGGGGGCTCTACGAGCAGTACTTC
d_call: TRBD1; clone_size: once; v_call: TRBV28; j_call: TRBJ1-3; cdr3_aa: CASSPGTAMGRGNTIYF; cdr3_nt: TGTGCCAGCAGTCCCGGGACAGCCATGGGTAGGGGAAACACCATATATTTT
d_call: TRBD2; clone_size: few; v_call: TRBV27; j_call: TRBJ2-3; cdr3_aa: CASSFLAEDTQYF; cdr3_nt: TGTGCCAGCAGTTTCCTAGCGGAGGATACGCAGTATTTT
d_call: TRBD1; clone_size: once; v_call: TRBV29-1; j_call: TRBJ1-2; cdr3_aa: CSVDGAGQGSYGYTF; cdr3_nt: TGCAGCGTAGATGGGGCCGGACAGGGTTCCTATGGCTACACCTTC
d_call: TRBD1; clone_size: NA; v_call: TRBV4-3; j_call: TRBJ2-1; cdr3_aa: CASSQRSQGGHNEQFF; cdr3_nt: TGCGCCAGCAGCCAAAGGTCACAGGGGGGACACAATGAGCAGTTCTTC
d_call: TRBD1; clone_size: NA; v_call: TRBV10-1; j_call: TRBJ1-1; cdr3_aa: CASSTAGTANTEAFF; cdr3_nt: TGCGCCAGCAGTACAGCCGGGACAGCCAACACTGAAGCTTTCTTT
d_call: TRBD1; clone_size: NA; v_call: TRBV27; j_call: TRBJ1-2; cdr3_aa: CASCATGTGWGYTF; cdr3_nt: TGTGCCAGTTGTGCTACCGGGACAGGGTGGGGCTACACCTTC
d_call: TRBD2; clone_size: NA; v_call: TRBV7-6; j_call: TRBJ2-7; cdr3_aa: CASSLVGTSGYEQYF; cdr3_nt: TGTGCCAGCAGCTTAGTGGGGACTAGCGGATACGAGCAGTACTTC